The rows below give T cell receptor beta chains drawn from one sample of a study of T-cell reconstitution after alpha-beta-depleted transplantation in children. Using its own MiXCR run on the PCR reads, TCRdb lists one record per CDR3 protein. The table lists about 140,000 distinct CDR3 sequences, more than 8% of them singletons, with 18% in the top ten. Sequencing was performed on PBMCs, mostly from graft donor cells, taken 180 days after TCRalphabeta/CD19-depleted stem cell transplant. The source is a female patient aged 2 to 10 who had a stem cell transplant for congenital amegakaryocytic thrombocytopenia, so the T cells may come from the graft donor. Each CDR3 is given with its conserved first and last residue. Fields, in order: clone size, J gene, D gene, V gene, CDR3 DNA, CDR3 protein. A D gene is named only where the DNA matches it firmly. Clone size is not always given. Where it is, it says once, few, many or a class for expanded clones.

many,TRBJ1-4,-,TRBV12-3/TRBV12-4,TGTGCCAGCAGTTTGGGAGTGTCTAATGAAAAACTGTTTTTT,CASSLGVSNEKLFF
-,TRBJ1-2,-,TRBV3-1,TGTGCCAGCAGCGAAAGAGGTGGGCAGGGTGACTATGGCTACACCTTC,CASSERGGQGDYGYTF
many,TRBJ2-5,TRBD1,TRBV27,TGTGCCAGCAGTCCCCGGACAGGGGGCCGGGAGACCCAGTACTTC,CASSPRTGGRETQYF
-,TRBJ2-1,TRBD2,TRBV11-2,TGTGCCAGCACCCCTAGCGGGGGCAATGAGCAGTTCTTC,CASTPSGGNEQFF
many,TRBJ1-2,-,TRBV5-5,TGTGCCAGCAGCTTGGAATGGGTGACCTATGGCTACACCTTC,CASSLEWVTYGYTF
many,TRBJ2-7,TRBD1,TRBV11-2,TGTGCCAGCAGCCGGACAGGGGAATTCTACGAGCAGTACTTC,CASSRTGEFYEQYF
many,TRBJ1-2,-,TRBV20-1,TGCAGTGCTCGCCCCCCCATTAGCTATGGCTACACCTTC,CSARPPISYGYTF
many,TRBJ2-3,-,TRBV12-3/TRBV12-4,TGTGCCAGCAGTTTAAGGGGAGATACGCAGTATTTT,CASSLRGDTQYF
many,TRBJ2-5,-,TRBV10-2,TGCGCCTCTGCGGGGCAACCCAATCGGGAGACCCAGTACTTC,CASAGQPNRETQYF
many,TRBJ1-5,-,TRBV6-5,TGTGCCAGCAGTTGGGCGGGACCGCTTAGCAATCAGCCCCAGCATTTT,CASSWAGPLSNQPQHF
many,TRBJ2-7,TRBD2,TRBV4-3,TGCGCCAGCAGCCAAGATAGGGCTAGCGGGAGTTACGAGCAGTACTTC,CASSQDRASGSYEQYF
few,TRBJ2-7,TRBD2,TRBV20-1,TGCAGTGCTAGAAGGCCCCTAGCGGGGGGACCCTACGAGCAGTACTTC,CSARRPLAGGPYEQYF
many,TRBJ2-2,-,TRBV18,TGTGCCAGCTCACAATTAGACACCGGGGAGCTGTTTTTT,CASSQLDTGELFF
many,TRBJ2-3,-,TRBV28,TGTGCCACCGTGCGACTTGGAGGGTTAGGTACGCAGTATTTT,CATVRLGGLGTQYF
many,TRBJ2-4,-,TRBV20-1,TGCAGTGTCCCATCAGGTCCACTAGCCAAAAACATTCAGTACTTC,CSVPSGPLAKNIQYF
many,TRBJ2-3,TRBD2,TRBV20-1,TGCAGTGCTAGAGGGGGAGGGTACACAGATACGCAGTATTTT,CSARGGGYTDTQYF
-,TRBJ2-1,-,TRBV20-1,TGCAGTGCGGCGTCGGCTAGTAGTACCAATGAGCAGTTCTTC,CSAASASSTNEQFF
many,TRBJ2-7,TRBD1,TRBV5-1,TGCGCCAGCAGCCCCGGGACAGGGGGTTTCTCCTACGAGCAGTACTTC,CASSPGTGGFSYEQYF
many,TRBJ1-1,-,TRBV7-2,TGTGCCAGCAGCGAACAGAGGAACACTGAAGCTTTCTTT,CASSEQRNTEAFF
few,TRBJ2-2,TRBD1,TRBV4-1,TGCGCCAGCAGCCAGCAGGGGGCATATACCGGGGAGCTGTTTTTT,CASSQQGAYTGELFF
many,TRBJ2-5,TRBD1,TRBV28,TGTGCCAGCAGGACAGGGGGCAAAGAGACCCAGTACTTC,CASRTGGKETQYF
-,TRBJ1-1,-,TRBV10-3,TGTGCCATCCAGGGCGACACTGAAGCTTTCTTT,CAIQGDTEAFF
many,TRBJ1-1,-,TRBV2,TGTGCCAGCATTGGTTGGGCAGGGGCCACTGAAGCTTTCTTT,CASIGWAGATEAFF
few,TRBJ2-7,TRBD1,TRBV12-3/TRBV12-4,TGTGCCAGCAGGTTAGACAGGGTCCCTCTCATTTACGAGCAGTACTTC,CASRLDRVPLIYEQYF